The source of this T cell receptor beta chain is a study of monozygotic twins with inflammatory bowel disease. Comments on this clonotype: Its specificity is not known.

This CDR3 has 17 residues. Germline CDR1 SQVTM, CDR2 ANQGSEA. TCRdb reprocessed the 5' RACE reads and reports one entry per CDR3 protein, with no DNA. There are under 200,000 distinct CDR3 sequences in the sample, with 2.8% held by the top ten. Investigators pulled total RNA out of whole blood and did not sort T cells. Study-level results: Immunosuppressive treatments differing between patients may have added repertoire variability.

The source material was blood. The V and J genes are TRBV29-1 and TRBJ2-5; TCRdb returns TRBD2, unconfirmable since there is no DNA. The TCR was taken from a human donor with ulcerative colitis or Crohn's disease, or a healthy co-twin of an affected twin (not recorded which). The chain's CDR3 is CSVAARLGLAGGETQYF. Using reference TRBV29-1 and TRBJ2-5 for the parts outside the CDR3, the full variable domain is SAVISQKPSRDICQRGTSLTIQCQVDSQVTMMFWYRQQPGQSLTLIATANQGSEATYESGFVIDKFPISRPNLTFSTLTVSNMSPEDSSIYLCSVAARLGLAGGETQYFGPGTRLLVL.